These T cell receptor beta chains were read from a single sample in a study of blood T cell repertoires in COVID-19. TCRdb's copy holds only in-frame clones and misses some; the assay was immunoSEQ multiplex PCR. The repertoire includes 400,000 or so clones, about 87% of them detected once, and around 3% sits in the top ten. Sequencing was carried out using peripheral blood. The receptor set was obtained from a human donor in a cohort sampled during active COVID-19. Both conserved end residues are part of each CDR3. Each record gives: clone size, V gene, J gene, D gene, CDR3 protein, CDR3 DNA. D genes are given only for firm matches. Size values are once, few and many counts, or a class for expanded clones, and some rows have none.

>once|TRBV19|TRBJ2-2|-
CASSTQVTGELFF
TGTGCCAGTAGTACCCAGGTCACCGGGGAGCTGTTTTTT
>-|TRBV7-9|TRBJ2-1|TRBD1
CASSLAGQGALRQFF
TGTGCCAGCAGCTTAGCGGGACAGGGGGCTTTGAGGCAGTTCTTC
>-|TRBV5-1|TRBJ2-7|-
CASSRDSQVYEQYF
TGCGCCAGCAGCCGGGACTCCCAGGTCTACGAGCAGTACTTC
>once|TRBV24-1|TRBJ2-1|-
CATSDPGQTPNEQFF
TGTGCCACCAGTGACCCCGGACAGACCCCCAATGAGCAGTTCTTC
>-|TRBV6-5|TRBJ1-5|-
CASSSDRTGPQHF
TGTGCCAGCAGTTCGGACAGAACTGGGCCCCAGCATTTT
>-|TRBV5-4|TRBJ1-2|TRBD1
CASSLGTGSYGYTF
TGTGCCAGCAGCTTGGGGACAGGGAGTTATGGCTACACCTTC
>few|TRBV3-1/TRBV3-2|TRBJ2-1|TRBD2
CASTTGLAGGDDNEQFF
TGTGCCAGCACCACCGGACTAGCGGGGGGAGATGACAATGAGCAGTTCTTC
>-|TRBV5-4|TRBJ1-1|-
CASSLGDTEAFF
TGTGCCAGCAGCCTAGGGGATACTGAAGCTTTCTTT
>-|TRBV9|TRBJ2-7|-
CASSVGTNWRLEQYF
TGTGCCAGCAGCGTAGGGACCAATTGGAGGCTCGAGCAGTACTTC
>-|TRBV19|TRBJ2-3|TRBD2
CASSIAAGGSPDTQYF
TGTGCCAGTAGTATAGCGGCGGGAGGGAGTCCAGATACGCAGTATTTT
>-|TRBV10-3|TRBJ1-1|TRBD1
CAISESRTGGYGDTEAFF
TGTGCCATCAGTGAGTCAAGGACAGGGGGCTACGGGGACACTGAAGCTTTCTTT
>-|TRBV6-5|TRBJ2-6|-
CASNRAGANVLTF
TGTGCCAGCAACAGGGCTGGGGCCAACGTCCTGACTTTC
>-|TRBV19|TRBJ1-1|-
CASRSGDTEAFF
TGTGCCAGTAGATCGGGAGACACTGAAGCTTTCTTT
>-|TRBV7-2|TRBJ2-1|TRBD1
CASSLWGQANNEQFF
TGTGCCAGCAGCTTATGGGGACAGGCTAACAATGAGCAGTTCTTC
>-|TRBV24-1|TRBJ2-2|TRBD2
CATSDPQTSGITGELFF
TGTGCCACCAGTGATCCCCAGACTAGCGGGATTACCGGGGAGCTGTTTTTT
>-|TRBV19|TRBJ1-3|-
CASIPGGGGNTIYF
TGTGCCAGTATCCCTGGGGGCGGCGGAAACACCATATATTTT
>-|TRBV3-1/TRBV3-2|TRBJ2-1|-
CASSEYNEQFF
TGTGCCAGCAGCGAGTACAATGAGCAGTTCTTC
>-|TRBV27|TRBJ2-1|TRBD2
CASSEGLAGSYNEQFF
TGTGCCAGCAGCGAAGGACTAGCGGGCTCCTACAATGAGCAGTTCTTC
>-|TRBV6-4|TRBJ2-1|-
CASSTSGGEQFF
TGTGCCAGCAGTACGTCCGGCGGTGAGCAGTTCTTC
>-|TRBV28|TRBJ1-4|TRBD1
CASALQGVGEKLFF
TGTGCCAGCGCCTTACAGGGGGTTGGTGAAAAACTGTTTTTT
>-|TRBV19|TRBJ2-6|-
CASSIVFRGGGANVLTF
TGTGCCAGTAGTATCGTATTCCGGGGTGGTGGGGCCAACGTCCTGACTTTC
>few|TRBV28|TRBJ2-7|-
CASSLTMGALSSYEQYF
TGTGCCAGCAGTTTAACGATGGGGGCTCTCAGCTCCTACGAGCAGTACTTC
>many|TRBV27|TRBJ1-2|TRBD1
CASSIRGTGFNYGYTF
TGTGCCAGCAGCATACGAGGGACAGGGTTTAACTATGGCTACACCTTC
>-|TRBV21-1|TRBJ2-7|-
CASSKSRNSRVVLIYEQYF
TGTGCCAGCAGCAAATCACGGAACTCGCGGGTGGTGTTGATCTACGAGCAGTACTTC
>-|TRBV5-4|TRBJ2-3|-
CASRFGGASTDTQYF
TGTGCCAGCAGGTTTGGTGGAGCTAGCACAGATACGCAGTATTTT
>-|TRBV19|TRBJ1-6|TRBD1
CASSTTGGSENSPLHF
TGTGCCAGTAGCACGACAGGGGGGAGTGAGAATTCACCCCTCCACTTT
>-|TRBV2|TRBJ2-1|TRBD1
CASSGQGLSSYNEQFF
TGTGCCAGCAGTGGACAGGGCTTAAGCTCCTACAATGAGCAGTTCTTC
>-|TRBV19|TRBJ1-2|TRBD1
CASSSGQGRYGYTF
TGTGCCAGTAGTAGCGGACAGGGACGGTATGGCTACACCTTC
>-|TRBV19|TRBJ1-2|-
CASTPTSSLDPRGGYTF
TGTGCCAGTACCCCAACAAGTAGTCTCGATCCTAGGGGCGGCTACACCTTC
>-|TRBV6-6|TRBJ2-7|-
CASTTGPAGLYEQYF
TGTGCCAGCACAACAGGGCCAGCAGGGCTCTACGAGCAGTACTTC
>-|TRBV7-3|TRBJ1-5|-
CASSLTMVGAQPQHF
TGTGCCAGCAGCTTAACGATGGTGGGGGCTCAGCCCCAGCATTTT
>-|TRBV2|TRBJ2-3|-
CASSPGRGPDTQYF
TGTGCCAGCAGCCCCGGAAGGGGCCCAGATACGCAGTATTTT
>-|TRBV7-2|TRBJ1-2|TRBD1
CASSPGGGNSVGYTF
TGTGCCAGCAGCCCAGGGGGAGGAAACTCGGTCGGCTACACCTTC
>-|TRBV28|TRBJ2-5|TRBD2
CASSPSPGSGSMETQYF
TGTGCCAGCAGTCCCTCTCCGGGCAGCGGGAGTATGGAGACCCAGTACTTC
>-|TRBV14|TRBJ2-3|-
CASSRQVYTQYF
TGTGCCAGCAGCCGACAGGTTTATACGCAGTATTTT
>-|TRBV9|TRBJ2-7|TRBD1
CASSAGTGGTGYEQYF
TGTGCCAGCAGCGCCGGGACAGGGGGCACGGGATACGAGCAGTACTTC
>-|TRBV9|TRBJ2-5|-
CASSVGTQETQYF
TGTGCCAGCAGCGTCGGGACTCAAGAGACCCAGTACTTC
>-|TRBV5-1|TRBJ1-2|-
CASSPGTPYGYTF
TGCGCCAGCAGCCCGGGGACACCTTATGGCTACACCTTC
>-|TRBV6-5|TRBJ1-2|TRBD1
CASRGQGPYGYTF
TGTGCCAGCAGAGGACAGGGTCCCTATGGCTACACCTTC
>-|TRBV19|TRBJ2-1|TRBD2
CASSAAGGLAIEQFF
TGTGCCAGTAGTGCAGCGGGAGGGCTCGCAATTGAGCAGTTCTTC
>-|TRBV29-1|TRBJ2-1|-
CSAQGVSGATSYNEQFF
TGCAGCGCCCAGGGGGTTAGCGGGGCAACTTCCTACAATGAGCAGTTCTTC
>-|TRBV9|TRBJ1-6|-
CASSVGGGNNSPLHF
TGTGCCAGCAGCGTAGGAGGAGGGAATAATTCACCCCTCCACTTT
>-|TRBV3-1/TRBV3-2|TRBJ2-7|-
CASSQDASRGEQYF
TGTGCCAGCAGCCAAGATGCGTCTAGGGGCGAGCAGTACTTC
>-|TRBV5-8|TRBJ2-2|-
CASSSETGLRTGELFF
TGTGCCAGCAGCTCTGAGACAGGTTTGAGGACCGGGGAGCTGTTTTTT
>-|TRBV9|TRBJ1-1|TRBD1
CASSRGQTNTEAFF
TGTGCCAGCAGTCGGGGACAGACGAACACTGAAGCTTTCTTT
>-|TRBV7-3|TRBJ1-1|TRBD1
CASSLVATGIPGQPNTEAFF
TGTGCCAGCAGCTTAGTAGCAACGGGGATCCCGGGACAGCCTAACACTGAAGCTTTCTTT